Detailed here is one TCR beta chain. Its antigen remains unidentified. The TCR beta profiling, which covered VDJ combination and CDR3 sequence, was carried out using genomic DNA as the template. TCRdb fed the reads into MiXCR, producing one record per CDR3 protein. The table shows about 48,000 distinct CDR3 sequences, with around 73% occurring only once. This sample was included in a study of CD8+CD57+ T cells in acquired aplastic anemia. Across the study: DNA per sorted CD4+ or CD8+ sample ranged about 0.19 to 30 ug, averaging about 2.9 ug. In CD4+ cells, healthy donors produced an average of approximately 10 million reads.

Study-wide findings and caveats: The study identified about 30 CD8+ CDR3 sequences shared by patients and controls. With respect to CD8+ Simpson's diversity, patients and controls did not differ significantly.

This receptor was obtained from a human donor in good health, serving as a control. The sample taken for sequencing was sorted CD4+, CD8+, or CD8+CD57+ T cells (not recorded which) from PBMCs.

The CDR3 nucleotides are TGTGCCAGCAGCCTTATTAGTCAGCCCCAGCATTTT. It yields the protein CASSLISQPQHF. The J gene is TRBJ1-5, the V gene TRBV2, with D uncertain. V was pared by 6 bases and J by 6 bases, with 9 bases between. Germline CDR1 SNHLY, CDR2 FYNNEI. The CDR3 length is 12 residues.